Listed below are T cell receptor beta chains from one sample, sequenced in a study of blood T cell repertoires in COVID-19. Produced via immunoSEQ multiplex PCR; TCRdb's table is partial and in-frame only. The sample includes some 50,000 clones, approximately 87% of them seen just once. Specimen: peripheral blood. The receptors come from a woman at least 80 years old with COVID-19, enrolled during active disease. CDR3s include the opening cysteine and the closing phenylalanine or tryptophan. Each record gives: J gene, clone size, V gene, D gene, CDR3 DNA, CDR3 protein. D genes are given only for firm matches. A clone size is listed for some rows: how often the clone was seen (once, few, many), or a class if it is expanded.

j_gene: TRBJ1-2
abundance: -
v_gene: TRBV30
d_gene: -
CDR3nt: TGTGCCTGGAGTTACCCGGACAGAGCTAACTATGGCTACACCTTC
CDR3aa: CAWSYPDRANYGYTF

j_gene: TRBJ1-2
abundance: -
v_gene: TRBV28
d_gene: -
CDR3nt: TGTGCCAGCAGTTCCAGGGTATGGTCGGGCTACACCTTC
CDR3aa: CASSSRVWSGYTF

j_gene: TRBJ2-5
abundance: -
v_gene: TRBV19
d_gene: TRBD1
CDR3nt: TGTGCCAGTAGTCGACAGGGGGTAACCCACTTC
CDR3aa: CASSRQGVTHF

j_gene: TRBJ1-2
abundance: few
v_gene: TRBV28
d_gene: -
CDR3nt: TGTGCCAGCAGTGACAGCACGATTAACTATGGCTACACCTTC
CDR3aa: CASSDSTINYGYTF

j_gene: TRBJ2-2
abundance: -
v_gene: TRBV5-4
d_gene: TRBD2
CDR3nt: TGTGCCAGCAGCTGGCCCGGGACTAGGTCCGGGGAGCTGTTTTTT
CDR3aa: CASSWPGTRSGELFF

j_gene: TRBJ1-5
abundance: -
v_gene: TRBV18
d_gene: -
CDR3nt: TGTGCCAGCTCACCACTTGACTCGAGCAATCAGCCCCAGCATTTT
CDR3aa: CASSPLDSSNQPQHF

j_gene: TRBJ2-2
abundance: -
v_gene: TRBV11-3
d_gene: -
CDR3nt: TGTGCCAGCAGCAGGGACTTCCCGAACACCGGGGAGCTGTTTTTT
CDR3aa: CASSRDFPNTGELFF

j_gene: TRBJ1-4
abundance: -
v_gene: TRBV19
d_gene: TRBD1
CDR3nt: TGTGCCAGTAGTCCGTCCCGGACAGGGAATGAAAAACTGTTTTTT
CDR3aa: CASSPSRTGNEKLFF

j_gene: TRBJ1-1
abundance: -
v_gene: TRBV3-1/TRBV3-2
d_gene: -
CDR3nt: TGTGCCAGCAGCGCCCGACAGGTTTCCACTGAAGCTTTCTTT
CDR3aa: CASSARQVSTEAFF

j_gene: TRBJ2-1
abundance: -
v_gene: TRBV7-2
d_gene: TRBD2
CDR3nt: TGTGCCAGCAGCCACAGTCGGACTAGCGGACCCTACAATGAGCAGTTCTTC
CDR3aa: CASSHSRTSGPYNEQFF

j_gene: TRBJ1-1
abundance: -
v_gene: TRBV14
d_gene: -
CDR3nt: TGTGCCAGCAGCCCGGACACATATCGAGCAGCTTTCTTT
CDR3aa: CASSPDTYRAAFF

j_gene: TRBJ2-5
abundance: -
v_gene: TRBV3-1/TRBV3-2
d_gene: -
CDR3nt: TGTGCCAGCAGCCGCCGAGGAATTCAAGAGACCCAGTACTTC
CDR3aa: CASSRRGIQETQYF

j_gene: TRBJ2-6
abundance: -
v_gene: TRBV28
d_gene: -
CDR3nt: TGTGCCAGCAGTTTATGGGGGCAGGGAAGCTCTGGGGCCAACGTCCTGACTTTC
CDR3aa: CASSLWGQGSSGANVLTF

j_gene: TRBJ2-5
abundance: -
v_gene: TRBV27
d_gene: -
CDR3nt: TGTGCCAGCAGTTACAGGGAGACCCAGTACTTC
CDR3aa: CASSYRETQYF

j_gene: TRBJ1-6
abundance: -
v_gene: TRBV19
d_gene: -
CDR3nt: TGTGCCAGTACTGGGGGCAATTCACCCCTCCACTTT
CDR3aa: CASTGGNSPLHF

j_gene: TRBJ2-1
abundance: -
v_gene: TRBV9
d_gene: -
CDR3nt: TGTGCCAGCAGCGTAGGCCCCTCCCAGGGGAGCTCCTACAATGAGCAGTTCTTC
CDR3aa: CASSVGPSQGSSYNEQFF